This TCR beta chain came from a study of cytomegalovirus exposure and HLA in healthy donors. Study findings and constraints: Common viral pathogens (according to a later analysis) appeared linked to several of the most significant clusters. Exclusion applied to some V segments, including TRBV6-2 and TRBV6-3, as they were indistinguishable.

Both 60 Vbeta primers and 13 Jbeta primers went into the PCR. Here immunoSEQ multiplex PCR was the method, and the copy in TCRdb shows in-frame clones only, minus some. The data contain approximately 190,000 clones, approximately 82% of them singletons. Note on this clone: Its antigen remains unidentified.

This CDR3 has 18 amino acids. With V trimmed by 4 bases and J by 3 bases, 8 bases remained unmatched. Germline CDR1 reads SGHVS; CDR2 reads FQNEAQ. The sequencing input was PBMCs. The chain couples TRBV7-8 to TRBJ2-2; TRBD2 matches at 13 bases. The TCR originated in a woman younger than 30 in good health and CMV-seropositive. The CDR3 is CASSSPGLAGLYTGELFF. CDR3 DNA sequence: TGTGCCAGCAGCTCACCGGGACTAGCGGGGCTTTACACCGGGGAGCTGTTTTTT.